This T cell receptor (beta chain) comes out of a study of CD8 T cells in Susac syndrome. Study overall: Patients with Susac syndrome who were sequenced included more than five with active disease and fewer than 10 in remission.

When the RNA was reverse transcribed, random hexamers were used with an input of about 0.5 to 1 ug. A multiplex approach, immunoSEQ multiplex PCR, amplified TCR beta CDR3 across 54 Vbeta and 13 Jbeta. Each CDR3 protein is one row after TCRdb ran MiXCR on the immunoSEQ multiplex PCR reads. The sample lists about 240,000 distinct CDR3 sequences; approximately 95% were seen once. Germline loops: CDR1 MGHRA, CDR2 YSYEKL. This CDR3 has 19 residues. The V gene lost 2 bases and the J gene lost 7 bases, with 29 bases spanning the gap. In Susac syndrome patients, recently defined diagnostic criteria for definite or probable disease were met.

The TCR originated in a human donor with Susac syndrome. J is TRBJ1-2 and V is TRBV4-1; tentative D call: TRBD1 (5 bases). The specimen sequenced was CD4+ T cells from PBMCs. This chain's CDR3 is CASSQTTPGTRVFLAGYTF. The CDR3 bases are TGCGCCAGCAGCCAAACTACTCCGGGGACCCGCGTCTTCCTGGCTGGCTACACCTTC.